The 24 T cell receptor beta chains given below trace back to one sample, sequenced in a study of sequential checkpoint blockade in melanoma. Treatment meaning: randomized to nivolumab then ipilimumab (arm A) or the reverse (arm B). Assay: immunoSEQ multiplex PCR; the TCRdb copy retains only in-frame clones and omits some. The sample has under 6,000 clones, around four fifths seen once. Specimen: CD8+ T cells sorted from blood (inferred from file names), collected from a patient given nivolumab and ipilimumab in sequence. Source of these receptors: a human donor with melanoma.

The chain carries TRBV7-2 and TRBJ1-2; 8 nucleotides align to TRBD1. Losses at the gene ends were 5 bases for V and 2 bases for J; bases not matched to a gene: 13. CDR1 is SGHTA, CDR2 FQGNSA, per germline. The CDR3 totals 17 residues. The CDR3 sequence is CASSPGQGRVVNYGYTF. The CDR3 DNA reads TGTGCCAGCAGCCCCGGACAGGGACGAGTTGTGAACTATGGCTACACCTTC. The entire variable domain, with the rest obtained from reference TRBV7-2 and TRBJ1-2, is as follows: GAGVSQSPSNKVTEKGKDVELRCDPISGHTALYWYRQSLGQGLEFLIYFQGNSAPDKSGLPSDRFSAERTGGSVSTLTIQRTQQEDSAVYLCASSPGQGRVVNYGYTFGSGTRLTVV.

This chain links TRBV5-4 with TRBJ2-1; possible D gene TRBD2, 7 bases. Germline CDR1 and CDR2: SGHNT and YYREEE (reference sequence). This CDR3 has 13 amino acids. V lost 1 base and J lost 9, with 11 bases in between. The CDR3, as DNA: TGTGCCAGCAGCTTGCACGGGGGGCTTGAGCAGTTCTTC. Its translation is CASSLHGGLEQFF.

The genes are TRBV25-1 and TRBJ2-1, with TRBD1 identical over 8 bases. The V gene's germline CDR1 is MGHDK and CDR2 SYGVNS. CDR3 size: 18 residues. The trim removed 8 bases at V and 1 base at J, leaving 16 bases unmatched. This CDR3 reads CASSNMGGQEKSYNEQFF. The CDR3 coding sequence is TGTGCCAGCTCTAATATGGGGGGACAGGAAAAATCCTACAATGAGCAGTTCTTC. The full variable domain, completed using reference TRBV25-1 and TRBJ2-1, is EADIYQTPRYLVIGTGKKITLECSQTMGHDKMYWYQQDPGMELHLIHYSYGVNSTEKGDLSSESTVSRIRTEHFPLTLESARPSHTSQYLCASSNMGGQEKSYNEQFFGPGTRLTVL.

The chain uses TRBV5-1 and TRBJ2-1, with TRBD2 matching 9 bases. CDR1 and CDR2 from the germline V gene are SGHRS and YFSETQ. This CDR3 region has 15 residues. Trimming at V came to 0 bases and at J to 8 bases, leaving 6 bases not matched to a gene. In DNA form, the CDR3 reads TGCGCCAGCAGCTTGGAAAGCGGGGGGTTTTATGAGCAGTTCTTC. Translated: CASSLESGGFYEQFF.

V usage is TRBV28 and J usage is TRBJ2-7, with D possibly TRBD1 on 6 matching bases. Germline assignment: CDR1 MDHEN and CDR2 SYDVKM. Trimming left V 4 bases short and J 12 bases short, with 19 bases between. The CDR3 contains 13 residues. The CDR3 sequence: CASSSQGFHPLYF. In DNA form, the CDR3 reads TGTGCCAGCAGTTCACAGGGCTTCCATCCATTGTACTTC. Using reference TRBV28 and TRBJ2-7 for the parts outside the CDR3, the full variable domain is DVKVTQSSRYLVKRTGEKVFLECVQDMDHENMFWYRQDPGLGLRLIYFSYDVKMKEKGDIPEGYSVSREKKERFSLILESASTNQTSMYLCASSSQGFHPLYFGPGTRLTVT.

The chain uses TRBV28 and TRBJ1-2; 7 positions agree with TRBD1. The germline V gene has CDR1 MDHEN and CDR2 SYDVKM. V was pared by 5 bases and J by 8 bases, with 11 bases of the junction left unmatched. The CDR3 loop spans 14 amino acids. The CDR3 DNA reads as TGTGCCAGCAGTGTGGAAAGACAGGGTCTCGGCTACACCTTC. Residues: CASSVERQGLGYTF.

V and J are TRBV27 and TRBJ2-1; 10 positions match TRBD1. Germline trimming cut 4 bases from V and 4 bases from J; bases unmatched to any gene: 4. CDR1 is MNHEY, CDR2 SMNVEV, per germline (reference sequence). The length of the CDR3 is 15 residues. CDR3 nucleotide sequence: TGTGCCAGCAGTTCCCGGGACAGGGGTTACAATGAGCAGTTCTTC. Translation: CASSSRDRGYNEQFF.

CDR3 sequence: CASSYPQGEKGEKLFF. DNA for the CDR3: TGTGCCAGCAGTTACCCCCAGGGGGAAAAGGGTGAAAAACTGTTTTTT. The V call is TRBV6-6, the J call TRBJ1-4; 7 nucleotides agree with TRBD1. The ends lost 2 bases at V and 7 bases at J; junction bases unmatched: 10. This CDR3 spans 16 amino acids. The germline CDR1 and CDR2 sequences are MNHNY and SVGAGI (reference sequence).

The V and J genes are TRBV7-8 and TRBJ1-3, with D possibly matching TRBD1 (6 bases). Germline CDR1 reads SGHVS; CDR2 reads FQNEAQ. V was clipped by 8 bases and J by 0 bases, with 20 bases between them. This CDR3 contains 17 residues. Here the CDR3 reads CASARGAAGYSGNTIYF. The CDR3 DNA sequence: TGTGCCAGCGCCCGGGGGGCGGCCGGATACTCTGGAAACACCATATATTTT.

In its sample, this clone was seen once. The CDR3 sequence: CASSPPGGRGVSYEQYF. The CDR3 coding sequence is TGTGCCAGCAGCCCCCCGGGAGGGCGGGGGGTCTCCTACGAGCAGTACTTC. The gene calls are TRBV7-2 and TRBJ2-7, with TRBD2 matching 8 bases. V lost 5 bases, J lost 0 bases, and 12 bases stayed unmatched. This CDR3 contains 17 residues. Germline V CDR1 and CDR2: SGHTA, FQGNSA. Full variable domain (outside the CDR3, taken from reference TRBV7-2 and TRBJ2-7): GAGVSQSPSNKVTEKGKDVELRCDPISGHTALYWYRQSLGQGLEFLIYFQGNSAPDKSGLPSDRFSAERTGGSVSTLTIQRTQQEDSAVYLCASSPPGGRGVSYEQYFGPGTRLTVT.

This clone was detected only a few times. This chain connects TRBV9 to TRBJ1-1; D uncertain. CDR1 and CDR2 from the germline V gene are SGDLS and YYNGEE. The CDR3 runs 16 residues. Trimming cost V 0 bases and J 0 bases, with 12 bases left between them. As DNA, the CDR3 is TGTGCCAGCAGCGTAGAAGGTGGACTCTTGAACACTGAAGCTTTCTTT. This codes for CASSVEGGLLNTEAFF.

This sequence joins TRBV7-9 and TRBJ2-2; D is unclear. The V gene's germline CDR1 is SEHNR and CDR2 FQNEAQ (reference sequence). The germline V and J ends were trimmed by 4 bases and 5 bases, with 11 bases remaining between them. There are 14 residues in the CDR3. The CDR3: CASSSPTTTGELFF. For the CDR3, the DNA is TGTGCCAGCAGCTCCCCGACAACAACCGGGGAGCTGTTTTTT.

The J gene is TRBJ2-7, the V gene TRBV7-9; 7 bases are a match to TRBD2. This CDR3 has 13 residues. CDR1 SEHNR and CDR2 FQNEAQ come from the germline V gene (reference sequence). Losses at the gene ends were 3 bases for V and 7 bases for J; bases not matched to a gene: 6. The CDR3 nucleotides are TGTGCCAGCAGCTTTCCCCCGGGAGGAGAGCAGTACTTC. Translation gives CASSFPPGGEQYF.

In DNA form, the CDR3 reads TGTGCCAGCAGCGTAGTACGGGGGAACACTGAAGCTTTCTTT. Its translation is CASSVVRGNTEAFF. The V call is TRBV9, the J call TRBJ1-1; no definite D call. CDR1 is SGDLS, CDR2 YYNGEE, per germline. The V and J ends lost 0 bases and 1 base respectively, with 7 bases between them. The CDR3 has 14 residues. Looking up the rest from reference TRBV9 and TRBJ1-1 gives the full variable domain: DSGVTQTPKHLITATGQRVTLRCSPRSGDLSVYWYQQSLDQGLQFLIQYYNGEERAKGNILERFSAQQFPDLHSELNLSSLELGDSALYFCASSVVRGNTEAFFGQGTRLTVV.

This clone has more than one count but fewer than ten. This sequence joins TRBV5-8 and TRBJ2-1; 8 nucleotides line up with TRBD1. CDR3 length: 15 residues. The germline V gene has CDR1 SGHTS and CDR2 YDEGEE. Trimming cost V 0 bases and J 1 base; bases outside gene matches: 0. This CDR3 reads CASSLGDRSYNEQFF. The CDR3 region has the DNA TGTGCCAGCAGCTTGGGGGACAGGTCCTACAATGAGCAGTTCTTC. The complete variable domain, with remaining parts taken from reference TRBV5-8 and TRBJ2-1, reads EAGVTQSPTHLIKTRGQQATLRCSPISGHTSVYWYQQALGLGLQFLLWYDEGEERNRGNFPPRFSGRQFPNYSSELNVNALELEDSALYLCASSLGDRSYNEQFFGPGTRLTVL.

There are a few counts of this clone. The rearrangement joins TRBV12-2 to TRBJ2-2; the DNA was not used to check the table's D call, TRBD2. TRBV12-2 is a listed pseudogene. This CDR3 spans 18 amino acids. In DNA, the CDR3 is TGTGCAAGTCGCCCCTCGTATAGTCCAGCGGCAAACACCGGGGAGCTGTTTTTT. It yields the protein CASRPSYSPAANTGELFF.

In this sample, this clone turned up once. The chain joins TRBV4-3 to TRBJ1-2; D might be TRBD1 (6 bases). Trimming pared 0 bases from V and 4 bases from J, leaving 18 bases between. Germline values: CDR1 LGHNA, CDR2 YSLEER. This CDR3 is 17 amino acids long. As DNA, the CDR3 is TGCGCCAGCAGCCAAGATGCGATGGGGGGGGCTAGCTATGGCTACACCTTC. This sequence encodes CASSQDAMGGASYGYTF.

This clone was seen just once. This chain joins TRBV11-1 and TRBJ1-1, with D perhaps matching TRBD1 (6 bases). The V gene lost 5 bases and the J gene lost 8 bases, with 18 bases spanning the gap. CDR3 size: 14 residues. The V gene's germline CDR1 is SGHAT and CDR2 FQDESV (reference sequence). The CDR3 DNA sequence: TGTGCCAGCAGCCTCCGTAGGGGGAACGTGGAAGCTTTCTTT. Protein product: CASSLRRGNVEAFF.

V is TRBV5-1 and J is TRBJ1-1, with D maybe TRBD1 (5 bases). This CDR3 contains 18 residues. Per the germline V gene, CDR1 is SGHRS and CDR2 is YFSETQ. Deletions cut 0 bases from V and 1 base from J, with 19 bases between. This CDR3 is CASSLGVFLQVPNTEAFF. CDR3 nucleotide sequence: TGCGCCAGCAGCTTGGGCGTCTTCCTACAGGTGCCGAACACTGAAGCTTTCTTT.

The sample holds a few counts of this clone. The germline gene is not matched at one end of the junction; a read error may be the cause. The chain couples TRBV7-7 to TRBJ2-7; 9 nucleotides align to TRBD1. Germline assignment: CDR1 SSHAT and CDR2 FNYEAQ (reference sequence). The CDR3 runs 15 residues. In DNA, the CDR3 is TGTGCTAGCAGCTTCGGACAGGGGCCTTCCTACGAGCAGTACTTC. Translated: CASSFGQGPSYEQYF.

The CDR3: CASSLGGLEGETQYF. CDR3 bases: TGTGCCAGCAGCTTAGGAGGGTTGGAGGGAGAGACCCAGTACTTC. This chain connects TRBV11-1 to TRBJ2-5; D might be TRBD2 (6 bases). The CDR3 covers 15 residues. V gave up 1 base and J gave up 4 bases, with 13 bases separating them. The germline CDR1 and CDR2 sequences are SGHAT and FQDESV (reference sequence).

The CDR3 bases are TGTGCCAGCAGCTCCTCCACAGATACGCAGTATTTT. Translating gives CASSSSTDTQYF. The genes are TRBV7-6 and TRBJ2-3; no clear D gene. Germline CDR1 and CDR2: SGHVS and FNYEAQ. V dropped 4 bases and J dropped 2 bases, with 4 bases sitting between them. This CDR3 spans 12 amino acids.

V usage is TRBV6-4 and J usage is TRBJ1-2, with D possibly TRBD1 on 5 matching bases. Per germline, CDR1 MRHNA and CDR2 SNTAGT. CDR3 length equals 16 residues. The V end lost 4 bases, the J end lost 5 bases, and 20 bases lay between the germline ends. Written as DNA, the CDR3 is TGTGCCAGCAGTGCGCCTAGAACAGGCTACAGGTATGGCTACACCTTC. Protein: CASSAPRTGYRYGYTF.

This clone was observed a handful of times. The gene calls are TRBV29-1 and TRBJ2-1, with 11 bases that match TRBD2. The germline CDR1 and CDR2 sequences are SQVTM and ANQGSEA. The CDR3 consists of 16 residues. V lost 3 bases to trimming and J lost 9 bases; unmatched junction nucleotides: 13. In nucleotides, the CDR3 is TGCAGCGTTGAGTTATCTCTAGCGGGGGGATTGGGTGAGCAGTTCTTC. Its translation is CSVELSLAGGLGEQFF.